This T cell receptor beta chain came from a study of blood T cell repertoires in COVID-19. Study-level background: Acute-phase and convalescent COVID-19 samples originated in the United States, Italy and Spain. Sources were T cells, B-cell-depleted T cells, or PBMCs; the material itself was cDNA or gDNA.

Here immunoSEQ multiplex PCR was the method, and the copy in TCRdb shows in-frame clones only, minus some. The sample includes approximately 330,000 clones, 87% of them seen just once. Per the germline V gene, CDR1 is ENHRY and CDR2 is SYGVKD. With 0 bases clipped from V and 5 bases from J, the junction kept 9 bases outside the gene matches. This CDR3 is 17 amino acids long. The chain employs TRBV10-3 and TRBJ2-3, with 9 bases matching TRBD2. This sequence originates from a man under 40 with COVID-19, enrolled during active disease. Sequencing was carried out using peripheral blood. Written as DNA, the CDR3 is TGTGCCATCAGTGAGTCATGGATTAGCGGGGGAGGAGATACGCAGTATTTT. Translated, it gives CAISESWISGGGDTQYF.